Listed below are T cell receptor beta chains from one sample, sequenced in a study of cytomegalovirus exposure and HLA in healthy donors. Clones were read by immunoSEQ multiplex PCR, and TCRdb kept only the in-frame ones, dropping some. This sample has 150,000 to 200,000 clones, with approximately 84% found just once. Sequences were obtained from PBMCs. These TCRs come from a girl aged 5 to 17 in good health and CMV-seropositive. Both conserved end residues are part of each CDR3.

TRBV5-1	CASSLIPGAYTEAFF
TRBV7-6	CASSLVAGVPYEQYF
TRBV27	CASSPISEFGTGELFF
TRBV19	CASSILSGTGTDTQYF
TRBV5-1	CASSSPSEQYF
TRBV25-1	CASRATSGGGPDTQYF
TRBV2	CASRRRGHDDTQYF
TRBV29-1	CSARRGPNTEAFF
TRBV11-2	CACSPSSSYEQYF
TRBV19	CASSNTGGSGYTF